This record looks at one TCR beta chain sequence and its context. Antigen specificity is unknown. Library preparation (for TCRbeta) was performed with unique molecular identifiers. TCRdb itself ran the PCR reads through MiXCR, one entry per CDR3 protein. The sample carries about 830,000 distinct CDR3 sequences, approximately 15% recorded once. CDR1 and CDR2 from the germline V gene are MNHEY and SMNVEV (reference sequence). Trimming removed 2 bases from V and 0 bases from J, with 11 bases in between. The CDR3 is 15 residues long. The sample belongs to a study of T-cell reconstitution after alpha-beta-depleted transplantation in children. Broader study findings: T-cell numbers and diversity, one year after transplant, stemmed largely from T cells that were newly produced. It was reported that alpha-beta T cells came from several hundred expanded graft clones (about two months after transplant). Certain patients had high TCRbeta diversity at day 60, and it came from recipient T cells and thymic progenitors that survived.

Sequenced here: PBMCs, mostly from graft donor cells, sampled 360 days after TCRalphabeta/CD19-depleted stem cell transplant. This clonotype was sampled from a male patient aged 10 to 17 who had a stem cell transplant for acute lymphoblastic leukemia, so the T cells may come from the graft donor. The J gene is TRBJ2-7, the V gene TRBV27; a possible D gene is TRBD2 (5 bases). CDR3 DNA sequence: TGTGCCAGCAGTTTAACGGGGTTCGGCTCCTACGAGCAGTACTTC. Amino acids: CASSLTGFGSYEQYF.